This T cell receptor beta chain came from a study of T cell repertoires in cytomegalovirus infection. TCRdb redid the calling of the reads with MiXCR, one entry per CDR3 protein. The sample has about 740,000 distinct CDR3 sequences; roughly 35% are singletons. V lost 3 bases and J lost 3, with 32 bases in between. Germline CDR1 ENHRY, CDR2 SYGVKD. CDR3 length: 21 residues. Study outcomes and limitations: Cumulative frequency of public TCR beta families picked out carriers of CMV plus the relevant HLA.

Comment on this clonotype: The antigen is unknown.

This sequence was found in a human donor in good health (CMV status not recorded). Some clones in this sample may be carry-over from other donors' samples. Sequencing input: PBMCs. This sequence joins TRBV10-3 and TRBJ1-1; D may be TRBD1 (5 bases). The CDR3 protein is CAISEGYGDGTHVKSYTEAFF. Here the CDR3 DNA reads TGTGCCATCAGTGAAGGGTATGGGGACGGAACCCACGTTAAGAGCTACACTGAAGCTTTCTTT.